The rows below give T cell receptor beta chains drawn from one sample of a study of T cells after yellow fever vaccination. TCRdb used MiXCR to reprocess the 5' RACE reads, holding one entry per CDR3 protein. Of 450,000 to 550,000 distinct CDR3 sequences in the sample, 20% to 25% were seen once. The sequenced sample was PBMCs, obtained less than 25 days after the first yellow fever vaccination. Receptors were obtained from a man between 18 and 35 years old who received the YFV17D yellow fever vaccine. Both conserved end residues are part of each CDR3. Fields, in order: J gene, V gene, D gene, clone size, CDR3 protein, CDR3 DNA. The D gene is left open where the match is weak. Clone size appears in some rows only: once, few, many, or a class for an expanded clone.

>TRBJ2-7|TRBV29-1|TRBD1|many
CSASGQDQGEQYF
TGCAGCGCCTCGGGACAGGATCAGGGCGAGCAGTACTTC
>TRBJ2-2|TRBV6-2/TRBV6-3|-|-
CASRLVGFGFGELFF
TGTGCCAGCAGATTAGTAGGATTTGGTTTCGGGGAGCTGTTTTTT
>TRBJ2-3|TRBV7-2|TRBD2|many
CASSPGLGSDTQYF
TGTGCCAGCAGCCCTGGACTAGGTTCAGATACGCAGTATTTT
>TRBJ1-2|TRBV7-8|-|-
CASSSKRGDLPPNYGYTF
TGTGCCAGCAGCTCCAAGAGGGGGGATCTTCCACCTAACTATGGCTACACCTTC
>TRBJ2-3|TRBV28|TRBD1|few
CASRDRGSSDTQYF
TGTGCCAGCAGGGACAGGGGGAGTAGTGATACGCAGTATTTT
>TRBJ1-5|TRBV6-2/TRBV6-3|-|-
CASSPSRNQPQHF
TGTGCCAGCAGTCCATCGAGGAATCAGCCCCAGCATTTT
>TRBJ1-2|TRBV5-5|-|few
CASSLQQASSGYTF
TGTGCCAGCAGCTTGCAACAGGCATCGTCTGGCTACACCTTC
>TRBJ1-4|TRBV4-1|TRBD1|few
CASSQYVWGTATNEKLFF
TGCGCCAGCAGCCAATATGTTTGGGGGACAGCAACTAATGAAAAACTGTTTTTT
>TRBJ1-1|TRBV7-9|-|-
CASSSPGRRTFEAFF
TGTGCCAGCAGCTCCCCTGGAAGACGGACCTTTGAAGCTTTCTTT
>TRBJ1-5|TRBV12-3/TRBV12-4|-|few
CASSLSATGSGGINQPQHF
TGTGCCAGCTCCCTGTCCGCCACGGGTTCGGGGGGGATCAATCAGCCCCAGCATTTT
>TRBJ2-2|TRBV24-1|-|few
CATSDPPRENTGELFF
TGTGCCACCAGTGATCCTCCGCGAGAAAACACCGGGGAGCTGTTTTTT
>TRBJ1-1|TRBV28|TRBD1|many
CASSGLGQGPAEAFF
TGTGCCAGCAGTGGGCTGGGACAGGGTCCCGCTGAAGCTTTCTTT
>TRBJ1-3|TRBV28|-|-
CASSSIGNTIYF
TGTGCCAGCAGTTCCATTGGAAACACCATATATTTT
>TRBJ2-5|TRBV7-2|-|few
CASSPPPWGRETQYF
TGTGCCAGCAGCCCCCCGCCGTGGGGCCGGGAGACCCAGTACTTC
>TRBJ2-5|TRBV7-3|TRBD2|-
CASSLGLAGMETQYF
TGTGCCAGCAGCTTAGGACTAGCGGGGATGGAGACCCAGTACTTC
>TRBJ1-1|TRBV5-1|TRBD1|-
CASSTLTGVGTEAFF
TGCGCCAGCAGCACACTTACAGGGGTTGGCACTGAAGCTTTCTTT
>TRBJ2-5|TRBV12-3/TRBV12-4|-|-
CASSFNQETQYF
TGTGCCAGCAGCTTCAACCAAGAGACCCAGTACTTC
>TRBJ2-5|TRBV20-1|-|-
CSAMLTRETQYF
TGCAGTGCTATGCTCACGCGCGAGACCCAGTACTTC
>TRBJ2-3|TRBV4-1|-|-
CASSRGVAAQGTQYF
TGCGCCAGCAGCCGGGGGGTAGCGGCTCAGGGTACGCAGTATTTT
>TRBJ2-2|TRBV3-1|TRBD2|many
CASSQLAGANTGELFF
TGTGCCAGCAGCCAGCTAGCGGGGGCGAACACCGGGGAGCTGTTTTTT
>TRBJ2-5|TRBV7-2|-|many
CASSSWETQYF
TGTGCCAGCAGCTCCTGGGAGACCCAGTACTTC
>TRBJ1-1|TRBV5-1|-|-
CASSLGKQGTEAFF
TGCGCCAGCAGCTTGGGGAAACAGGGAACTGAAGCTTTCTTT
>TRBJ1-4|TRBV7-9|-|few
CASSPGQGLIEKLFF
TGTGCCAGCAGCCCCGGGCAGGGATTGATTGAAAAACTGTTTTTT